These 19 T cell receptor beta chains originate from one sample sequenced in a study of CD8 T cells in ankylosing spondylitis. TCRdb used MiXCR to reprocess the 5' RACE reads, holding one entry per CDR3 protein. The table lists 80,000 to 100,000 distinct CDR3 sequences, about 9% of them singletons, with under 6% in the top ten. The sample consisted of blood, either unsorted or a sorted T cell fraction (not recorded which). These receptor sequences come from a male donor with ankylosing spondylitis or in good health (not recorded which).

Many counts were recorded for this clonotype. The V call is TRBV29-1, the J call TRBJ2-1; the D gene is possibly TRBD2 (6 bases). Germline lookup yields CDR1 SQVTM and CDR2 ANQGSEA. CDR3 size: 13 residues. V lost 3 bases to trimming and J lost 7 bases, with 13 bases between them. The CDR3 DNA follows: TGCAGCGTTGACCCCTTACTAGCTAATGAGCAGTTCTTC. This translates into CSVDPLLANEQFF.

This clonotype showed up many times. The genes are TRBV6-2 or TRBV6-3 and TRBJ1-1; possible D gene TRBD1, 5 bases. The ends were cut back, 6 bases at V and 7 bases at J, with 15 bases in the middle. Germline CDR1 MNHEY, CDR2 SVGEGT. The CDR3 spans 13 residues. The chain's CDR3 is CASSYDKDSEAFF. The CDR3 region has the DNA TGTGCCAGCAGCTACGACAAAGACAGTGAAGCTTTCTTT.

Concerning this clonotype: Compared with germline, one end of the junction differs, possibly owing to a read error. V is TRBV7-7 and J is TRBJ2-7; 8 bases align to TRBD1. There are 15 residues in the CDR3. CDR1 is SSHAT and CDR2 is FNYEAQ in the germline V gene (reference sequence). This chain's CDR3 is CASSLSPTGVSEQYF. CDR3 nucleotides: TGTGCTAGCAGCTTAAGCCCGACAGGGGTGAGCGAGCAGTACTTC.

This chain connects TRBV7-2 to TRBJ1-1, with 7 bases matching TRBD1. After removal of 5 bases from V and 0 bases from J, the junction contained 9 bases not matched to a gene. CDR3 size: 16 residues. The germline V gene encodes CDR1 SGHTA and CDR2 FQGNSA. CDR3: CASSLRGPQLNTEAFF. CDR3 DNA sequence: TGTGCCAGCAGCCTAAGGGGGCCGCAGCTGAACACTGAAGCTTTCTTT.

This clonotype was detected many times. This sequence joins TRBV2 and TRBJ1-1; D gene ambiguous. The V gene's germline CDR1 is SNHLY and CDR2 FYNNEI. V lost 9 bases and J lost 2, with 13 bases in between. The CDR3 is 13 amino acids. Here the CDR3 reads CARLKQDNTEAFF. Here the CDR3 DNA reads TGTGCCAGACTAAAGCAGGATAACACTGAAGCTTTCTTT.

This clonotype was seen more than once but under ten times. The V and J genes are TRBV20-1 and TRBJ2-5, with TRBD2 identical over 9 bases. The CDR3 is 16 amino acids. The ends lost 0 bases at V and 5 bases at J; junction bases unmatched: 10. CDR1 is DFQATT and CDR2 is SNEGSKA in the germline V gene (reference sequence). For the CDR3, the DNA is TGCAGTGCTAGAGATCGGAAGGCGGGGGGGCCGGAGACCCAGTACTTC. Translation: CSARDRKAGGPETQYF.

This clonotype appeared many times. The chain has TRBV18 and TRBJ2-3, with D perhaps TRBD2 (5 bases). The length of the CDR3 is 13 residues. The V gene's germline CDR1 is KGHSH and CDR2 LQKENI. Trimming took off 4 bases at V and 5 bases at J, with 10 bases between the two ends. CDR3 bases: TGTGCCAGCTCACGAGGGTTCGGAGATACGCAGTATTTT. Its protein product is CASSRGFGDTQYF. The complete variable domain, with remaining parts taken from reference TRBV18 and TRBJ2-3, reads NAGVMQNPRHLVRRRGQEARLRCSPMKGHSHVYWYRQLPEEGLKFMVYLQKENIIDESGMPKERFSAEFPKEGPSILRIQQVVRGDSAAYFCASSRGFGDTQYFGPGTRLTVL.

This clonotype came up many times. CDR3 in amino acids: CSAQTSATGELFF. The CDR3 nucleotides are TGCAGTGCCCAAACTAGCGCCACCGGGGAGCTGTTTTTT. The chain uses TRBV20-1 and TRBJ2-2, with TRBD2 matching over 7 bases. Germline V CDR1 and CDR2: DFQATT, SNEGSKA (reference sequence). The CDR3 totals 13 residues. V shed 6 bases and J 4 bases; nucleotides not matched to a gene: 5.

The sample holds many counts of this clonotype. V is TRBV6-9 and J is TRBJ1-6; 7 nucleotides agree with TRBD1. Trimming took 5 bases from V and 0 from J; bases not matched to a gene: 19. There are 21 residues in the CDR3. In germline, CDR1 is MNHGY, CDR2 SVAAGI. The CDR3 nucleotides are TGTGCCAGCAGTCCCGACGACAATACGGGACAGCAGAGCTCCTATAATTCACCCCTCCACTTT. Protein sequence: CASSPDDNTGQQSSYNSPLHF.

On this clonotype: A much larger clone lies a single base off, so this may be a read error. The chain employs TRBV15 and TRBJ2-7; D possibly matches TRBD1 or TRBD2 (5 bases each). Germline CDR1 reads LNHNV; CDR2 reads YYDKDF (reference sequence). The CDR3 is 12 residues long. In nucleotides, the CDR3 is TGTACCACCAGCAGAGAGGGGCACGAGCAGTACTTC. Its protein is CTTSREGHEQYF.

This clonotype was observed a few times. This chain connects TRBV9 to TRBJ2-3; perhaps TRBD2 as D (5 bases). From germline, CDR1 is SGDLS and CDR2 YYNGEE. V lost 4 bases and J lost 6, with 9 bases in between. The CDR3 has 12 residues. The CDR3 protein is CASSLRGDTQYF. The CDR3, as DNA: TGTGCCAGCAGCCTCCGAGGGGATACGCAGTATTTT.

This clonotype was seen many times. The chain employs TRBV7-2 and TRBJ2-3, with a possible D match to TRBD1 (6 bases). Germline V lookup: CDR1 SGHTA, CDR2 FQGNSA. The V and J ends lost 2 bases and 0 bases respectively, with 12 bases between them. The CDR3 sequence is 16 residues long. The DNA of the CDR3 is TGTGCCAGCAGCTTACGGCAGGGGTGGAGCACAGATACGCAGTATTTT. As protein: CASSLRQGWSTDTQYF.

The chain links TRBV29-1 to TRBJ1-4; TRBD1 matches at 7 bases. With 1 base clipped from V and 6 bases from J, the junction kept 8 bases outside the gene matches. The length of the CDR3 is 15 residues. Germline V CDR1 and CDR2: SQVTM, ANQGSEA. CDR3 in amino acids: CSVEGPRGGDEKLFF. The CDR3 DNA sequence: TGCAGCGTTGAAGGACCCAGGGGGGGAGATGAAAAACTGTTTTTT.

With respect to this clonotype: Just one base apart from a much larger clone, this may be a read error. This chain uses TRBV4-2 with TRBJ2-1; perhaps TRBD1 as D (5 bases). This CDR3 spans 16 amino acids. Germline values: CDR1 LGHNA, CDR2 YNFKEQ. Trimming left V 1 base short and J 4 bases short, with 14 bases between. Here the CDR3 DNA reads TGTGCCAGCAGCCAAGCTGTAGTTTCAGGGTACAATGAGCAGTTCTTC. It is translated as CASSQAVVSGYNEQFF.

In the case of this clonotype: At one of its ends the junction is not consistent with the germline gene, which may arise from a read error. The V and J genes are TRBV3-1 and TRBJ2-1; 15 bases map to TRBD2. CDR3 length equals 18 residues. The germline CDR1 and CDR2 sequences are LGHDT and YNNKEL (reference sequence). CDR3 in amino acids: CACSQEGLAGGSYNEQFF. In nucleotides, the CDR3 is TGTGCCTGCAGCCAAGAGGGACTAGCGGGGGGTTCCTACAATGAGCAGTTCTTC.

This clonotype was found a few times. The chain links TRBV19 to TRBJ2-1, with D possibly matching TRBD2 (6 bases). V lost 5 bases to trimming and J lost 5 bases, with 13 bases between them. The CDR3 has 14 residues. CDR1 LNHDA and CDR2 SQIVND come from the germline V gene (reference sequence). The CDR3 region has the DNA TGTGCCAGTAGTCCCTTTCCGGGGGACAATGAGCAGTTCTTC. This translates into CASSPFPGDNEQFF.

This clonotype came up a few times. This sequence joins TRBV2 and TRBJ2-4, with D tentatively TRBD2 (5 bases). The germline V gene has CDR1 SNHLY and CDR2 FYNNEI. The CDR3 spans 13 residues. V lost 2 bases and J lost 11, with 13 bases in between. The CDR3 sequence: CASSEKRGWVQYF. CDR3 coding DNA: TGTGCCAGCAGTGAAAAACGGGGATGGGTTCAGTACTTC.

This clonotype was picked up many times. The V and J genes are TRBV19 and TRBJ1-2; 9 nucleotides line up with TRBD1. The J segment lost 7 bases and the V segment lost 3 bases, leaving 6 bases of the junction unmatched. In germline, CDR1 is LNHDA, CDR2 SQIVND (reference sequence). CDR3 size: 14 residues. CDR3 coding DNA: TGTGCCAGTAGTATTGGTGACAGGGGGTTTGGCTACACCTTC. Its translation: CASSIGDRGFGYTF.

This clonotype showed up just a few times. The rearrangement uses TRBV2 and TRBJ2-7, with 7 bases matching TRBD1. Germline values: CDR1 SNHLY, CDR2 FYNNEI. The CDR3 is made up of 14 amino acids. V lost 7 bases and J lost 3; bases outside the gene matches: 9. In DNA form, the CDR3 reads TGTGCCAGCAACCCAGGACAGGTCTACTACGAGCAGTACTTC. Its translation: CASNPGQVYYEQYF.